Following are 2 T cell receptor beta chains from one sample sequenced in a study of blood T cell repertoires in COVID-19. Here immunoSEQ multiplex PCR was the method, and the copy in TCRdb shows in-frame clones only, minus some. This table holds hundreds of thousands of clones, around 86% found once. The material sequenced was peripheral blood. These receptors came from a woman between 45 and 60 years old with COVID-19, enrolled during active disease.

The V call is TRBV3-1 (or the pseudogene TRBV3-2), the J call TRBJ2-1; D ambiguous. This CDR3 has 16 residues. Germline CDR1 is LGHDT and CDR2 is YNNKEL (reference sequence). V lost 0 bases to trimming and J lost 0 bases, with 9 bases between them. The CDR3 loop reads CASSQELDFSYNEQFF. CDR3 nucleotides: TGTGCCAGCAGCCAAGAGTTAGATTTCTCCTACAATGAGCAGTTCTTC.

The rearrangement joins TRBV6-5 to TRBJ1-1; D is possibly TRBD1 (6 bases). Germline assignment: CDR1 MNHEY and CDR2 SVGAGI. This CDR3 has 13 amino acids. Trimming took 6 bases from V and 6 from J, leaving 14 bases between them. In DNA form, the CDR3 reads TGTGCCAGCAGAACCGGACAGTTTTCTGAAGCTTTCTTT. Its protein is CASRTGQFSEAFF.